This T cell receptor (beta chain) was captured by sequencing in a study of blood T cell repertoires in COVID-19. In the study overall: There were acute and convalescent COVID-19 samples, and they came from the United States, Italy and Spain. From T cells, B-cell-depleted T cells, or PBMCs came the material, which was cDNA or gDNA.

Data came from immunoSEQ multiplex PCR; TCRdb stores just in-frame clones and leaves some out. Of fewer than 300,000 clones in the sample, 82% were seen once. CDR1 and CDR2 from the germline V gene are MDHEN and SYDVKM. The CDR3 has 12 amino acids. With 6 bases removed from V and 10 bases from J, the gap between germline ends came to 10 bases. The receptor's source is a woman between 18 and 30 years old with acute or convalescent COVID-19. The sequencing sample was made of peripheral blood. The chain employs TRBV28 and TRBJ1-6; the D is unclear. CDR3 sequence (DNA): TGTGCCAGCAGGACTTTAGTCTCACCCCTCCACTTT. Its protein product is CASRTLVSPLHF.